This T cell receptor (beta chain) was profiled in a study of cytomegalovirus exposure and HLA in healthy donors. The study's findings and limits: In vitro work confirmed that a few CMV-associated chains recognize CMV antigens.

The data were produced by immunoSEQ multiplex PCR, yet TCRdb's version contains in-frame clones alone and is incomplete. The sample includes about 140,000 clones, around 90% of them seen just once. The CDR3 loop spans 16 amino acids. J lost 4 bases, V lost 1 base, and 5 bases had no gene match. Germline-derived CDR1 and CDR2 are SGDLS and YYNGEE. Comments on this clone: Antigen: not known.

The receptor comes from a man between 18 and 35 years old in good health and CMV-seropositive. The chain combines TRBV9 with TRBJ2-1, with 10 bases matching TRBD2. Sequencing input: PBMCs. The CDR3 DNA reads as TGTGCCAGCAGCGTACAGGGTAGCGGGGGGTACAATGAGCAGTTCTTC. The encoded protein is CASSVQGSGGYNEQFF.